This T cell receptor (beta chain) was identified in a study of blood T cell repertoires in COVID-19. Study in general: Researchers got acute and convalescent COVID-19 samples from the United States, Italy and Spain. In each case, the material was cDNA or gDNA derived from T cells, B-cell-depleted T cells, or PBMCs.

Study processing details: How many nucleated cells were present was estimated from reference gene primer amplification. The table came from immunoSEQ multiplex PCR; TCRdb's copy has only in-frame clones and leaves some out. The V and J calls and clone size were taken over from that table, and D and trimming were inferred from the DNA. The sample lists 200,000 to 250,000 clones; almost 90% were seen once. The TCR originated in a man between 18 and 29 years old with active or convalescent COVID-19. The material sequenced was peripheral blood.

In DNA form, the CDR3 reads TGTGCCAGCAGCTCCCCCCCTCAGGGTGGAAACACCATATATTTT. It encodes CASSSPPQGGNTIYF. This rearrangement joins TRBV7-9 to TRBJ1-3; D perhaps matches TRBD1 (5 bases). The germline V and J ends were trimmed by 4 bases and 3 bases, with 13 bases remaining between them. Germline CDR1 SEHNR, CDR2 FQNEAQ (reference sequence). CDR3 length: 15 amino acids.